Following are 20 T cell receptor beta chains from one sample sequenced in a study of T cell responses to AZD1222 COVID-19 vaccine (dated by TCRdb to about 2021). Library preparation used the immunoSEQ multiplex PCR assay. What TCRdb holds here is the immuneACCESS table cut down to in-frame rearrangements. Part of the clones is not present; checked against another copy, under half of the missing clones reflect an unresolved V gene, and the others are unexplained. Within this sample are around 120,000 clones, with about 92% of them counted one time only. Approximately 5% of the sample belongs to the ten largest clones. The sample's time point label, in plain terms: about 28 days (+/-7) after the second vaccine dose. Here the sequenced sample was peripheral blood, taken 28 days after the second AZD1222 dose. The source is an adult who received the AZD1222 COVID-19 vaccine.

This chain links TRBV18 with TRBJ2-5; D is undetermined. V was clipped by 0 bases and J by 5 bases, with 10 bases between them. This CDR3 region has 14 residues. Germline lookup yields CDR1 KGHSH and CDR2 LQKENI. The CDR3 region has the DNA TGTGCCAGCTCACCACCGGGATCCCCGGAGACCCAGTACTTC. This encodes CASSPPGSPETQYF. The whole variable domain, filled in from reference TRBV18 and TRBJ2-5, reads NAGVMQNPRHLVRRRGQEARLRCSPMKGHSHVYWYRQLPEEGLKFMVYLQKENIIDESGMPKERFSAEFPKEGPSILRIQQVVRGDSAAYFCASSPPGSPETQYFGPGTRLLVL.

The CDR3 DNA sequence: TGTGCCAGCAGCGACAGGTACACAGATACGCAGTATTTT. Its translation is CASSDRYTDTQYF. The V call is TRBV27, the J call TRBJ2-3, with D maybe TRBD1 (6 bases). This CDR3 contains 13 residues. Trimming took off 6 bases at V and 2 bases at J, with 9 bases between the two ends. Germline CDR1 reads MNHEY; CDR2 reads SMNVEV (reference sequence).

The rearrangement uses TRBV23-1 and TRBJ2-3; D not resolved. TRBV23-1 counts as an open reading frame of uncertain function. There are 18 residues in the CDR3. Trimming cost V 2 bases and J 5 bases, with 23 bases left between them. The CDR3 protein is CASSQPGEVSGVLDTQYF. CDR3 coding DNA: TGCGCCAGCAGTCAACCAGGAGAGGTCTCTGGGGTTCTAGATACGCAGTATTTT.

In its sample, this clone is medium-sized. The chain employs TRBV7-8 and TRBJ2-1; 7 nucleotides agree with TRBD2. The V gene's germline CDR1 is SGHVS and CDR2 FQNEAQ. This CDR3 spans 16 amino acids. The V segment lost 4 bases and the J segment 2 bases; nucleotides outside the gene matches: 8. CDR3 nucleotide sequence: TGTGCCAGCAGCTCCTGGGCGGGAGTTCCCTACAATGAGCAGTTCTTC. Translated, it gives CASSSWAGVPYNEQFF.

The chain joins TRBV11-2 to TRBJ1-2, with D tentatively TRBD1 (6 bases). The CDR3 has 13 residues. V was clipped by 4 bases and J by 8 bases, with 14 bases between them. CDR1 and CDR2 from the germline V gene are SGHAT and FQNNGV. CDR3: CASSWDTWLGYTF. In nucleotides, the CDR3 is TGTGCCAGCAGCTGGGACACTTGGTTGGGCTACACCTTC. Full variable domain (rest looked up from reference TRBV11-2 and TRBJ1-2): EAGVAQSPRYKIIEKRQSVAFWCNPISGHATLYWYQQILGQGPKLLIQFQNNGVVDDSQLPKDRFSAERLKGVDSTLKIQPAKLEDSAVYLCASSWDTWLGYTFGSGTRLTVV.

This chain connects TRBV3-1 (or the pseudogene TRBV3-2) to TRBJ2-4; the D is unclear. Germline V gene sequence: CDR1 LGHDT, CDR2 YNNKEL (reference sequence). The CDR3 extends over 19 amino acids. The germline V and J ends were trimmed by 0 bases and 0 bases, with 18 bases remaining between them. The chain's CDR3 is CASSQDTESSSLAKNIQYF. CDR3 DNA sequence: TGTGCCAGCAGCCAAGATACGGAGTCTTCCTCACTAGCCAAAAACATTCAGTACTTC.

The rearrangement links TRBV11-2 to TRBJ2-5, with 9 bases fitting TRBD1. V shed 2 bases and J 7 bases; nucleotides not matched to a gene: 11. The CDR3 extends over 16 amino acids. Germline lookup yields CDR1 SGHAT and CDR2 FQNNGV. CDR3 DNA: TGTGCCAGCAGCTTAACGGGACAGGGAGGTGTGGGGACCCAGTACTTC. Its translation is CASSLTGQGGVGTQYF.

The genes are TRBV11-2 and TRBJ1-3, with D possibly TRBD1 on 6 matching bases. Germline V gene sequence: CDR1 SGHAT, CDR2 FQNNGV. This CDR3 has 15 residues. V dropped 5 bases and J dropped 2 bases, with 13 bases sitting between them. CDR3 in DNA: TGTGCCAGCAGCCCCAGTACAGGGACTGGAAACACCATATATTTT. Its translation is CASSPSTGTGNTIYF.

A few counts support this clone. The genes are TRBV15 and TRBJ1-1; D perhaps matches TRBD1 (6 bases). Trimming cost V 0 bases and J 7 bases, with 15 bases left between them. This CDR3 has 15 amino acids. CDR1 is LNHNV, CDR2 YYDKDF, per germline (reference sequence). CDR3 DNA: TGTGCCACCAGCAGAGATTTGGCAGGGGTCAATGAAGCTTTCTTT. Translated, it gives CATSRDLAGVNEAFF.

The V call is TRBV6-5, the J call TRBJ2-5; D not certain. This CDR3 is 13 amino acids long. The ends were cut back, 6 bases at V and 2 bases at J, with 10 bases in the middle. CDR1 MNHEY and CDR2 SVGAGI come from the germline V gene. DNA of the CDR3: TGTGCCAGCAGACCCGGAACTCAAGAGACCCAGTACTTC. Translation gives CASRPGTQETQYF.

The chain combines TRBV4-3 with TRBJ2-1, with TRBD2 identical over 12 bases. The V gene's germline CDR1 is LGHNA and CDR2 YSLEER. V shed 3 bases and J 2 bases; nucleotides not matched to a gene: 5. The CDR3 is 17 amino acids. CDR3 nucleotides: TGCGCCAGCAGCCATGCCGGACTAGCGGGGACCTACAATGAGCAGTTCTTC. This translates into CASSHAGLAGTYNEQFF.

This chain connects TRBV6-2 or TRBV6-3 to TRBJ1-1; no firm D call. Trimming took off 2 bases at V and 4 bases at J, with 26 bases between the two ends. The CDR3 contains 19 residues. In germline, CDR1 is MNHEY, CDR2 SVGEGT. The CDR3 region has the DNA TGTGCCAGCAGTTACGATGACGGAAGCTACCACTTTAAGAGCACTGAAGCTTTCTTT. Translated: CASSYDDGSYHFKSTEAFF.

V is TRBV7-9 and J is TRBJ1-2, with TRBD1 matching 9 bases. Germline V lookup: CDR1 SEHNR, CDR2 FQNEAQ (reference sequence). With 3 bases clipped from V and 4 bases from J, the junction kept 18 bases outside the gene matches. The length of the CDR3 is 19 residues. CDR3 residues: CASSLRAGTGFSGIYGYTF. Written as DNA, the CDR3 is TGTGCCAGCAGCTTGAGGGCCGGGACAGGGTTTTCAGGGATCTATGGCTACACCTTC.

The V call is TRBV7-9, the J call TRBJ2-7, with D unclear. Germline CDR1 SEHNR, CDR2 FQNEAQ (reference sequence). The CDR3 is 12 residues long. V gave up 4 bases and J gave up 5 bases, with 9 bases separating them. CDR3 DNA sequence: TGTGCCAGCAGCTACCGGCCGGACGAGCAGTACTTC. Its translation is CASSYRPDEQYF. The full variable domain, in which reference TRBV7-9 and TRBJ2-7 provide the parts outside the CDR3, is DTGVSQNPRHKITKRGQNVTFRCDPISEHNRLYWYRQTLGQGPEFLTYFQNEAQLEKSRLLSDRFSAERPKGSFSTLEIQRTEQGDSAMYLCASSYRPDEQYFGPGTRLTVT.

The chain has TRBV10-3 and TRBJ2-1; D may correspond to TRBD1 or TRBD2 (6 bases each). The CDR3 covers 15 residues. V lost 6 bases, J lost 4 bases, and 16 bases lay in between. The V gene's germline CDR1 is ENHRY and CDR2 SYGVKD. CDR3 DNA: TGTGCCATCAGCGGGGGACAAGGCCAATACAATGAGCAGTTCTTC. Its translation: CAISGGQGQYNEQFF.

The chain joins TRBV28 to TRBJ2-2, with D tentatively TRBD2 (6 bases). V dropped 7 bases and J dropped 6 bases, with 12 bases sitting between them. Per germline, CDR1 MDHEN and CDR2 SYDVKM. The CDR3 has 13 residues. CDR3 in amino acids: CASKIGGSGELFF. The DNA of the CDR3 is TGTGCCAGCAAGATTGGGGGGTCCGGGGAGCTGTTTTTT.

This clone appeared once. The rearrangement uses TRBV7-9 and TRBJ2-2; TRBD2 agrees at 11 bases. V lost 2 bases, J lost 6 bases, and 8 bases stayed unmatched. The CDR3 loop spans 17 amino acids. Germline CDR1 SEHNR, CDR2 FQNEAQ (reference sequence). CDR3 nucleotides: TGTGCCAGCAGCTTATTAGGCACTAGCGGGAGACCCGGGGAGCTGTTTTTT. This codes for CASSLLGTSGRPGELFF.

The rearrangement links TRBV4-3 to TRBJ2-5; 8 bases align to TRBD2. The CDR3 totals 14 residues. The trim removed 4 bases at V and 6 bases at J, leaving 7 bases unmatched. CDR1 LGHNA and CDR2 YSLEER come from the germline V gene. The CDR3 bases are TGCGCCAGCAGCCCGGGGGGGCCGGGGAAGACCCAGTACTTC. This codes for CASSPGGPGKTQYF.

The chain has TRBV5-5 and TRBJ1-4, with a possible D match to TRBD1 (5 bases). Trimming pared 4 bases from V and 1 base from J, leaving 11 bases between. The CDR3 spans 15 residues. In germline, CDR1 is SGHKS, CDR2 YYEKEE (reference sequence). CDR3 DNA sequence: TGTGCCAGCAGCAAAGGGACGGAAACTAATGAAAAACTGTTTTTT. Translating gives CASSKGTETNEKLFF.

CDR3 residues: CASSFAGATEAFF. The CDR3 bases are TGTGCCAGCAGTTTTGCAGGGGCCACTGAAGCTTTCTTT. This chain links TRBV27 with TRBJ1-1; D possibly corresponds to TRBD1 (6 bases). Germline-derived CDR1 and CDR2 are MNHEY and SMNVEV (reference sequence). The CDR3 has 13 amino acids. V gave up 3 bases and J gave up 4 bases, with 9 bases separating them.